These 2 T cell receptor beta chains came from one sample sequenced in a study of blood T cell repertoires in COVID-19. Using immunoSEQ multiplex PCR, the repertoire was profiled, and TCRdb retains in-frame clones only, with some absent. The profile covers 150,000 to 200,000 clones, with about 70% appearing a single time and 8.6% taken by the ten largest. The sequenced sample was peripheral blood. The source of these receptors is a woman between 45 and 65 years old with active or convalescent COVID-19.

The V and J genes are TRBV14 and TRBJ2-5; perhaps TRBD2 as D (5 bases). This CDR3 region has 16 residues. Germline CDR1 reads SGHDN; CDR2 reads FVKESK. Trimming removed 4 bases from V and 2 bases from J, with 17 bases in between. CDR3 loop: CASSPRGSGLQETQYF. The CDR3 nucleotides read TGTGCCAGCAGCCCCCGAGGGTCGGGGTTACAAGAGACCCAGTACTTC.

The V gene is TRBV5-1, the J gene TRBJ2-7; 13 nucleotides agree with TRBD2. The CDR3 spans 16 residues. J was trimmed by 5 bases and V by 0 bases; bases with no gene match: 5. Per the germline V gene, CDR1 is SGHRS and CDR2 is YFSETQ. The CDR3 bases are TGCGCCAGCAGCTTGGGGGGGACTAGCGGGGTCCACGAGCAGTACTTC. It encodes CASSLGGTSGVHEQYF.